This T cell receptor beta chain came from a study of read filtering for tumor transcriptome and immune sequencing. Study details: The cohort had approximately 16 men and approximately 13 women aged about 45 to 80, mean around 63 years. Under 10 patients were R-ISS I, approximately 15 were R-ISS II, about seven were R-ISS III. Whole-transcriptome libraries were prepared after DNase treatment. Whole-study findings and limits: This fraction held mixed bone marrow immune cells after CD138-negative sorting.

This library used 300 to 500 ng RNA and molecular barcoded adaptors spanning alpha/delta and beta/gamma chains. TCRdb analysed the reads with MiXCR anew, one entry per CDR3 protein. Here the sample spans about 50,000 distinct CDR3 sequences, about 20% being singletons. This clonotype was seen a few times. Its target is not known. V lost 6 bases, J lost 7 bases, and 15 bases lay in between. Germline V CDR1 and CDR2: LNHDA, SQIVND (reference sequence). The CDR3 has 14 residues. This sequence joins TRBV19 and TRBJ2-2, with TRBD2 as a possible D gene (6 bases). The sample comprised a population of CD138-negative cells sorted from bone marrow. This TCR derives from a donor aged 40 or over with multiple myeloma. CDR3 in amino acids: CASRDFRRGGELFF. CDR3 in DNA: TGTGCCAGTAGGGACTTCCGGCGGGGCGGGGAGCTGTTTTTT.